This entry lists 6 T cell receptor beta chains sequenced from one sample in a study of identical twins. Each CDR3 protein gets one entry after TCRdb re-called the 5' RACE reads with MiXCR. The sample lists 600,000 to 800,000 distinct CDR3 sequences, 21% occurring once. The same sample was also used in a study of T cells expressing NK-cell markers.

Sequencing was carried out using PBMCs. The receptor set was obtained from a woman aged 18 to 35 in good health.

This clonotype was detected a few times. The chain combines TRBV20-1 with TRBJ2-7, with unresolved D. Trimming left V 0 bases short and J 0 bases short, with 12 bases between. CDR1 DFQATT and CDR2 SNEGSKA come from the germline V gene (reference sequence). This CDR3 has 15 amino acids. DNA of the CDR3: TGCAGTGCTAGAGACCGAGGCGGAGTCTCCTACGAGCAGTACTTC. This codes for CSARDRGGVSYEQYF.

This clonotype occurred a few times. This chain joins TRBV12-3 or TRBV12-4 and TRBJ2-5; 9 positions match TRBD1. V shed 5 bases and J 10 bases; nucleotides not matched to a gene: 5. The CDR3 runs to 12 residues. CDR3 DNA: TGTGCCAGCAGTCACACAGGGGGCGACCAGTACTTC. This sequence encodes CASSHTGGDQYF.

This clonotype was seen a few times. The chain is built from TRBV7-2 and TRBJ1-3; D is unclear. The CDR3 totals 15 residues. V shed 3 bases and J shed 6 bases, with 15 bases lying between them. The V gene's germline CDR1 is SGHTA and CDR2 FQGNSA. CDR3 DNA sequence: TGTGCCAGCAGCTTCCGAACGAGTCCTGAAAACACCATATATTTT. This sequence encodes CASSFRTSPENTIYF.

The chain couples TRBV12-5 to TRBJ2-1, with TRBD2 as a possible D gene (6 bases). V lost 1 base and J 8 bases, leaving 9 bases between the germline ends. The V gene's germline CDR1 is LGHNT and CDR2 FRNRAP. This CDR3 contains 13 residues. DNA of the CDR3: TGTGCTAGTGGTTTGGAGTGGAGGGATGAGCAGTTCTTC. Amino acid sequence: CASGLEWRDEQFF.

V and J are TRBV7-8 and TRBJ2-3; D gene ambiguous. The CDR3 is 14 amino acids. The germline V gene encodes CDR1 SGHVS and CDR2 FQNEAQ. Trimming shortened V by 4 bases and J by 3 bases, and 11 bases separated the two germline ends. CDR3 residues: CASSWSGRTDTQYF. CDR3 nucleotides: TGTGCCAGCAGCTGGTCGGGCAGGACAGATACGCAGTATTTT.

The chain is built from TRBV6-4 and TRBJ2-3; tentative D call: TRBD1 (6 bases). Between the trimmed V and J ends, which lost 4 bases and 5 bases, there was a span of 10 bases. The CDR3 sequence is 13 residues long. Germline CDR1 MRHNA, CDR2 SNTAGT. The CDR3 DNA is TGTGCCAGCAGTGCACAGGGAGTAGATACGCAGTATTTT. This sequence encodes CASSAQGVDTQYF.